Below are 28 T cell receptor beta chains sequenced from a single sample in a study of cytomegalovirus exposure and HLA in healthy donors. Primers for the PCR totalled 60 Vbeta and 13 Jbeta. The data were produced by immunoSEQ multiplex PCR, yet TCRdb's version contains in-frame clones alone and is incomplete. The table includes 160,000 or so clones, about 80% detected once. Material: PBMCs. The receptors come from a woman aged 45-65 years in good health and CMV-seronegative.

The chain uses TRBV13 and TRBJ2-3, with D tentatively TRBD2 (5 bases). CDR1 and CDR2 (germline): PRHDT, FYEKMQ (reference sequence). The V end was cut by 5 bases, the J end by 3 bases, with 18 bases between. CDR3 size: 16 residues. CDR3 coding DNA: TGTGCCAGCAGCCAACGAGCGGAACCACGGACAGATACGCAGTATTTT. It yields the protein CASSQRAEPRTDTQYF.

V usage is TRBV21-1 and J usage is TRBJ2-7; the listed D gene, TRBD1, was not tested against the DNA. TRBV21-1 corresponds to a pseudogene. The CDR3 loop spans 14 amino acids. The CDR3 nucleotides read TGTGCCAGCAGCAAGGACAGGGGAAACTACGAGCAGTACTTC. Protein sequence: CASSKDRGNYEQYF.

The J gene is TRBJ2-5, the V gene TRBV9; 7 positions agree with TRBD1. Per germline, CDR1 SGDLS and CDR2 YYNGEE. After removal of 3 bases from V and 9 bases from J, the junction contained 11 bases not matched to a gene. The length of the CDR3 is 14 residues. CDR3 bases: TGTGCCAGCAGCGACCTGAGGGGCCAGGGGGCCCAGTACTTC. Translating gives CASSDLRGQGAQYF.

This clone appeared once. The J gene is TRBJ1-5, the V gene TRBV2; D remains ambiguous. Per germline, CDR1 SNHLY and CDR2 FYNNEI. The CDR3 is 16 residues long. Between the trimmed V and J ends, which lost 1 base and 3 bases, there was a span of 13 bases. The CDR3 loop is CASSEGAGVDNQPQHF. DNA of the CDR3: TGTGCCAGCAGTGAAGGGGCCGGGGTCGACAATCAGCCCCAGCATTTT. Together with reference TRBV2 and TRBJ1-5, the CDR3 gives the full variable domain: EPEVTQTPSHQVTQMGQEVILRCVPISNHLYFYWYRQILGQKVEFLVSFYNNEISEKSEIFDDQFSVERPDGSNFTLKIRSTKLEDSAMYFCASSEGAGVDNQPQHFGDGTRLSIL.

This chain links TRBV6-5 with TRBJ2-7; TRBD1 aligns across 8 bases. V was clipped by 4 bases and J by 7 bases; unmatched bases: 9. Germline V lookup: CDR1 MNHEY, CDR2 SVGAGI. This CDR3 is 14 amino acids long. The CDR3: CASSSLTGAVEQYF. CDR3 bases: TGTGCCAGCAGTTCGCTGACAGGGGCGGTAGAGCAGTACTTC.

The chain carries TRBV28 and TRBJ2-2; D might be TRBD2 (5 bases). This CDR3 contains 15 residues. Germline lookup yields CDR1 MDHEN and CDR2 SYDVKM. V gave up 10 bases and J gave up 0 bases, with 15 bases separating them. CDR3 sequence (DNA): TGTGCCATCTCAATCGGGATGACGAACACCGGGGAGCTGTTTTTT. Protein sequence: CAISIGMTNTGELFF. Drawing the rest from reference TRBV28 and TRBJ2-2, the complete variable domain is DVKVTQSSRYLVKRTGEKVFLECVQDMDHENMFWYRQDPGLGLRLIYFSYDVKMKEKGDIPEGYSVSREKKERFSLILESASTNQTSMYLCAISIGMTNTGELFFGEGSRLTVL.

V is TRBV6-5 and J is TRBJ1-6; D might be TRBD1 (5 bases). V was clipped by 8 bases and J by 2 bases, with 7 bases between them. Germline V gene lookup returns CDR1 MNHEY and CDR2 SVGAGI. The CDR3 has 13 amino acids. CDR3 in amino acids: CASGAAYNSPLHF. The CDR3 region has the DNA TGTGCCAGCGGGGCAGCCTATAATTCACCCCTCCACTTT.

The gene calls are TRBV2 and TRBJ1-1, with unresolved D. The V end lost 6 bases, the J end lost 5 bases, and 7 bases lay between the germline ends. Germline V gene data show CDR1 as SNHLY and CDR2 as FYNNEI. The CDR3 covers 11 residues. DNA of the CDR3: TGTGCCAGCAGGACGGGAACTGAAGCTTTCTTT. It specifies CASRTGTEAFF.

The rearrangement joins TRBV2 to TRBJ2-5, with TRBD2 as a possible D gene (6 bases). The germline gives CDR1 SNHLY, CDR2 FYNNEI. The CDR3 is made up of 15 amino acids. Trimming pared 8 bases from V and 6 bases from J, leaving 22 bases between. The DNA for the CDR3 is TGTGCCAGCCCCCCCGGCGGGGCGCCGAAGCAGACCCAGTACTTC. Encoded protein: CASPPGGAPKQTQYF.

The CDR3 is CASSMLQEIHGYTF. DNA for the CDR3: TGTGCCAGTAGTATGTTACAGGAGATTCATGGCTACACCTTC. The rearrangement joins TRBV19 to TRBJ1-2; possibly TRBD1 for D (5 bases). CDR3 size: 14 residues. Germline CDR1 is LNHDA and CDR2 is SQIVND (reference sequence). Trimming stripped 3 bases from V and 6 bases from J, with 14 bases between.

The chain carries TRBV4-3 and TRBJ2-1; 13 bases line up with TRBD2. The CDR3 runs to 17 residues. Germline trimming cut 4 bases from V and 8 bases from J; bases unmatched to any gene: 11. The V gene's germline CDR1 is LGHNA and CDR2 YSLEER. The CDR3 region is CASSPRTSGSIWDEQFF. The CDR3 DNA sequence: TGCGCCAGCAGCCCAAGGACTAGCGGGAGTATTTGGGATGAGCAGTTCTTC.

This clone occurred once. V gene TRBV7-2 combines with J gene TRBJ1-5, with D perhaps matching TRBD1 (5 bases). The CDR3 loop spans 16 amino acids. Trimming removed 1 base at V and 4 bases at J, with 14 bases between. Germline V gene data show CDR1 as SGHTA and CDR2 as FQGNSA. CDR3 residues: CASSLEGRGLNQPQHF. The CDR3 DNA follows: TGTGCCAGCAGCTTAGAGGGGCGGGGGTTGAATCAGCCCCAGCATTTT.

The chain combines TRBV2 with TRBJ2-2; D perhaps matches TRBD2 (6 bases). V dropped 5 bases and J dropped 5 bases, with 15 bases sitting between them. This CDR3 spans 15 amino acids. Germline V gene lookup returns CDR1 SNHLY and CDR2 FYNNEI. The CDR3 DNA reads as TGTGCCAGCAGTCTTGGACTACTTACTACCGGGGAGCTGTTTTTT. Translated: CASSLGLLTTGELFF.

The V and J genes are TRBV11-1 and TRBJ2-1; maybe TRBD2 (6 bases). Per germline, CDR1 SGHAT and CDR2 FQDESV (reference sequence). Trimming left V 5 bases short and J 5 bases short, with 10 bases between. The CDR3 length is 13 residues. CDR3 in DNA: TGTGCCAGCAGCCACGCGGGGCACAATGAGCAGTTCTTC. It encodes CASSHAGHNEQFF.

CDR3 amino acids: CASSPGEGNQPQHF. CDR3 DNA: TGTGCCAGCAGCCCAGGGGAGGGTAATCAGCCCCAGCATTTT. This chain uses TRBV5-5 with TRBJ1-5, with D possibly being TRBD1 (6 bases). CDR1 is SGHKS and CDR2 is YYEKEE in the germline V gene (reference sequence). Trimming took off 4 bases at V and 4 bases at J, with 12 bases between the two ends. This CDR3 is 14 amino acids long.

This clone was recorded once. The chain is built from TRBV5-4 and TRBJ2-7; 8 bases map to TRBD1. The ends lost 4 bases at V and 7 bases at J; junction bases unmatched: 16. The CDR3 totals 16 residues. CDR1 is SGHNT, CDR2 YYREEE, per germline (reference sequence). CDR3 sequence: CASSTLGGQGAQEQYF. As DNA, the CDR3 is TGTGCCAGCAGCACCCTAGGGGGGCAGGGGGCACAAGAGCAGTACTTC.

The chain is built from TRBV28 and TRBJ2-6; 10 positions agree with TRBD1. The CDR3 covers 19 residues. After removal of 5 bases from V and 0 bases from J, the junction contained 10 bases not matched to a gene. CDR1 MDHEN and CDR2 SYDVKM come from the germline V gene. Here the CDR3 DNA reads TGTGCCAGCAGTAGGTTGGGACAGGGGACAAACTCTGGGGCCAACGTCCTGACTTTC. As protein: CASSRLGQGTNSGANVLTF.

The chain combines TRBV14 with TRBJ2-1, with 11 bases fitting TRBD2. Germline CDR1 reads SGHDN; CDR2 reads FVKESK. V trimming: 4 bases; J trimming: 2 bases; junction bases outside the gene matches: 7. The CDR3 is made up of 17 amino acids. The CDR3 nucleotides are TGTGCCAGCAGCCGACACGGACTAGCGGGTACCTACAATGAGCAGTTCTTC. Its protein is CASSRHGLAGTYNEQFF.

The genes are TRBV11-2 and TRBJ2-1, with 16 positions matching TRBD2. The germline V gene has CDR1 SGHAT and CDR2 FQNNGV. This CDR3 has 17 residues. With V trimmed by 7 bases and J by 8 bases, 11 bases remained unmatched. The CDR3, as DNA: TGTGCCAGCACCTCCTACGGGACTAGCGGGGGGGTGGATGAGCAGTTCTTC. Its protein product is CASTSYGTSGGVDEQFF.

The gene calls are TRBV5-6 and TRBJ1-1; weak D call: TRBD1 (5 bases). This CDR3 has 17 residues. The germline CDR1 and CDR2 sequences are SGHDT and YYEEEE. V shed 4 bases and J shed 4 bases, with 23 bases lying between them. CDR3 bases: TGTGCCAGCAGCGAGTTTAAGGGGATCGGTGGAACCACTGAAGCTTTCTTT. Its translation is CASSEFKGIGGTTEAFF.

The chain carries TRBV19 and TRBJ2-2; D is ambiguous. Trimming stripped 7 bases from V and 1 base from J, with 10 bases between. Germline V gene lookup returns CDR1 LNHDA and CDR2 SQIVND (reference sequence). This CDR3 comprises 14 residues. The CDR3 spells CASTHLENTGELFF. The CDR3, as DNA: TGTGCCAGTACCCATCTAGAGAACACCGGGGAGCTGTTTTTT. The whole variable domain, filled in from reference TRBV19 and TRBJ2-2, reads DGGITQSPKYLFRKEGQNVTLSCEQNLNHDAMYWYRQDPGQGLRLIYYSQIVNDFQKGDIAEGYSVSREKKESFPLTVTSAQKNPTAFYLCASTHLENTGELFFGEGSRLTVL.

The chain joins TRBV7-2 to TRBJ1-3; no definite D call. Germline V lookup: CDR1 SGHTA, CDR2 FQGNSA. V was cut by 1 base and J by 5 bases, with 18 bases left in between. There are 17 residues in the CDR3. The CDR3 region is CASSLVGGGGRRNTIYF. The CDR3 coding sequence is TGTGCCAGCAGCTTAGTCGGTGGCGGAGGTCGAAGAAACACCATATATTTT.

This chain connects TRBV5-1 to TRBJ2-5; TRBD2 agrees at 11 bases. The CDR3 extends over 21 amino acids. V lost 1 base and J lost 1; bases outside the gene matches: 18. Germline V gene lookup returns CDR1 SGHRS and CDR2 YFSETQ. CDR3 sequence (DNA): TGCGCCAGCAGCTTGAGGCCTATAGCGGGAGGGAAAGCAAAGACCCAAGAGACCCAGTACTTC. Its translation: CASSLRPIAGGKAKTQETQYF.

V usage is TRBV19 and J usage is TRBJ2-3; D is undetermined. This CDR3 contains 16 residues. Between the trimmed V and J ends, which lost 1 base and 4 bases, there was a span of 15 bases. Germline loops: CDR1 LNHDA, CDR2 SQIVND (reference sequence). The CDR3 region is CASSIALVILADTQYF. The CDR3 nucleotides read TGTGCCAGTAGTATAGCCTTGGTCATCCTAGCAGATACGCAGTATTTT. Based on the CDR3 plus reference TRBV19 and TRBJ2-3, the full variable domain is DGGITQSPKYLFRKEGQNVTLSCEQNLNHDAMYWYRQDPGQGLRLIYYSQIVNDFQKGDIAEGYSVSREKKESFPLTVTSAQKNPTAFYLCASSIALVILADTQYFGPGTRLTVL.

V is TRBV7-2 and J is TRBJ1-5, with a weak D call TRBD1 (6 bases). Trimming took off 5 bases at V and 2 bases at J, with 13 bases between the two ends. The CDR3 has 15 residues. Germline V gene sequence: CDR1 SGHTA, CDR2 FQGNSA. CDR3 sequence reads: CASSMMRTGNQPQHF. The DNA for the CDR3 is TGTGCCAGCAGCATGATGAGGACAGGCAATCAGCCCCAGCATTTT.

The rearrangement links TRBV27 to TRBJ2-7, with 8 positions matching TRBD2. Looked up from germline, CDR1 is MNHEY and CDR2 is SMNVEV (reference sequence). CDR3 length equals 18 residues. The V segment lost 1 base and the J segment 1 base; nucleotides outside the gene matches: 12. CDR3 sequence: CASSLYSSGTSVSYEQYF. The CDR3 coding sequence is TGTGCCAGCAGTTTATACTCCTCCGGGACTAGTGTATCCTACGAGCAGTACTTC.

The chain combines TRBV5-4 with TRBJ1-2, with D possibly matching TRBD1 (5 bases). The germline CDR1 and CDR2 sequences are SGHNT and YYREEE (reference sequence). The ends were cut back, 2 bases at V and 4 bases at J, with 9 bases in the middle. The CDR3 contains 13 residues. CDR3 region: CASSLRQFYGYTF. CDR3 nucleotide sequence: TGTGCCAGCAGCTTAAGACAGTTCTATGGCTACACCTTC.

This rearrangement joins TRBV27 to TRBJ1-5; no clear D gene. Germline lookup yields CDR1 MNHEY and CDR2 SMNVEV (reference sequence). The CDR3 consists of 14 residues. V was trimmed by 5 bases and J by 5 bases, leaving 13 bases between them. CDR3: CASSQIGGYQPQHF. The CDR3 DNA reads as TGTGCCAGCAGTCAAATCGGAGGGTATCAGCCCCAGCATTTT.